The 8 T cell receptor beta chains reported below all come from one sample, sequenced in a study of shared clonotypes between healthy human individuals. Naive CD8 cells, CD45RO-negative and positively selected for CCR7, excluded terminally differentiated effector memory CD45RA+ cells. TCRdb keeps only in-frame clones here, not all; method: immunoSEQ multiplex PCR. The sample lists around 1,900,000 clones, over 85% occurring once. The sequenced sample consisted of naive CD8+ T cells from PBMCs. All receptors come from a man between 18 and 29 years old in good health. Some clones in this sample may be carry-over from other donors' samples.

The sample holds a few counts of this clone. The chain is built from TRBV21-1 and TRBJ1-5. TRBV21-1 is annotated as a pseudogene. The CDR3 is 11 amino acids. CDR3 region: CASSNSEHQHF. CDR3 DNA sequence: TGTGCCAGCAGCAACTCCGAGCACCAGCATTTT.

This chain uses TRBV7-2 with TRBJ2-1, with 7 positions matching TRBD1. J gave up 9 bases and V 5 bases, and 7 bases lay outside the gene matches. Germline assignment: CDR1 SGHTA and CDR2 FQGNSA. This CDR3 has 13 residues. CDR3 sequence (DNA): TGTGCCAGCAGCCAAGAGACAGGGAGTGAGCAGTTCTTC. It translates to CASSQETGSEQFF.

The CDR3 loop is CASGTAQSGLFF. As DNA, the CDR3 is TGTGCCAGTGGGACAGCCCAATCGGGGCTGTTTTTT. The rearrangement links TRBV7-6 to TRBJ1-4; TRBD1 agrees at 7 bases. CDR3 length equals 12 residues. Germline CDR1 is SGHVS and CDR2 is FNYEAQ. The junction had 12 bases not matched to a gene; V was cut back by 9 bases and J by 14 bases.

CDR3 bases: TGTGCCAGCAGCGTAGTCACTGCCTACAATGAGCAGTTCTTC. It translates to CASSVVTAYNEQFF. This sequence joins TRBV9 and TRBJ2-1; D not resolved. The CDR3 sequence is 14 residues long. Trimming stripped 0 bases from V and 2 bases from J, with 6 bases between. Germline V gene lookup returns CDR1 SGDLS and CDR2 YYNGEE.

The V and J genes are TRBV7-9 and TRBJ2-7; a possible D gene is TRBD1 (6 bases). The CDR3 runs 13 residues. CDR1 and CDR2 from the germline V gene are SEHNR and FQNEAQ (reference sequence). V shed 1 base and J shed 5 bases, with 9 bases lying between them. The CDR3 loop is CASSLGGQNEQYF. CDR3 nucleotide sequence: TGTGCCAGCAGCTTAGGAGGACAGAACGAGCAGTACTTC.

This rearrangement joins TRBV19 to TRBJ2-1, with D unclear. V shed 6 bases and J shed 5 bases, with 11 bases lying between them. The CDR3 is made up of 13 amino acids. Germline V gives CDR1 LNHDA, CDR2 SQIVND (reference sequence). The CDR3, as DNA: TGTGCCAGTAGAGAAGGACGGGACAATGAGCAGTTCTTC. Protein sequence: CASREGRDNEQFF.

The chain carries TRBV27 and TRBJ1-1; D unclear. Germline CDR1 is MNHEY and CDR2 is SMNVEV (reference sequence). Trimming removed 8 bases at V and 4 bases at J, with 20 bases between. The CDR3 contains 15 residues. In DNA form, the CDR3 reads TGTGCCAGCGGGCCCCTCCGTTGGGCGGGCACTGAAGCTTTCTTT. It translates to CASGPLRWAGTEAFF.

The rearrangement uses TRBV27 and TRBJ2-1; TRBD1 agrees at 9 bases. Looked up from germline, CDR1 is MNHEY and CDR2 is SMNVEV (reference sequence). This CDR3 has 11 amino acids. J gave up 16 bases and V 7 bases, and 8 bases lay outside the gene matches. Here the CDR3 reads CASTGGTGRFF. CDR3 sequence (DNA): TGTGCCAGCACGGGTGGGACAGGGCGATTCTTC.